The 26 T cell receptor beta chains listed next were all sequenced from one sample in a study of blood T cell repertoires in COVID-19 (dated by TCRdb to about 2020). The library was made by the immunoSEQ multiplex PCR assay. TCRdb took this table from immuneACCESS and kept in-frame rearrangements with V and J called. Such tables lack part of the clones; where checked against another copy, unresolved V genes explain under half of the gap, and the rest is unexplained. The sample table lists some 300,000 clones, 88% of them with a count of one. The ten largest make up 2% to 2.5% of the sample. Material for sequencing was PBMCs or T cells enriched from blood (not recorded which). The receptors originated from an older woman in a cohort exposed to, infected with or recovered from COVID-19 (not recorded which).

J is TRBJ2-7 and V is TRBV30; D not certain. Trimming removed 1 base from V and 2 bases from J, with 15 bases in between. Germline V gene sequence: CDR1 GTSNPN, CDR2 SVGIG (reference sequence). The CDR3 covers 15 residues. The CDR3 region is CAWSGHPAGPYEQYF. CDR3 sequence (DNA): TGTGCCTGGAGTGGTCACCCCGCCGGTCCCTACGAGCAGTACTTC.

A single count supports this clone. This sequence joins TRBV9 and TRBJ2-7; TRBD2 matches 7 bases. The CDR3 runs to 15 residues. The V gene end was trimmed by 4 bases and the J gene end by 3 bases; junction bases not matched to a gene: 10. Germline CDR1 SGDLS, CDR2 YYNGEE. CDR3 coding DNA: TGTGCCAGCAGCCCCAGACTAGCTAACGACTACGAGCAGTACTTC. It encodes CASSPRLANDYEQYF.

In its sample, this clone was seen a few times. The chain uses TRBV15 and TRBJ1-5; TRBD1 might be the D (6 bases). V gave up 1 base and J gave up 2 bases, with 9 bases separating them. The CDR3 is 15 amino acids. The germline CDR1 and CDR2 sequences are LNHNV and YYDKDF (reference sequence). CDR3 in amino acids: CATSRGSGGNQPQHF. The CDR3 bases are TGTGCCACCAGCAGAGGGTCAGGGGGCAATCAGCCCCAGCATTTT. Full variable domain (outside the CDR3, taken from reference TRBV15 and TRBJ1-5): DAMVIQNPRYQVTQFGKPVTLSCSQTLNHNVMYWYQQKSSQAPKLLFHYYDKDFNNEADTPDNFQSRRPNTSFCFLDIRSPGLGDTAMYLCATSRGSGGNQPQHFGDGTRLSIL.

The chain combines TRBV30 with TRBJ2-3; maybe TRBD1 (8 bases). V lost 0 bases to trimming and J lost 0 bases, with 19 bases between them. The CDR3 extends over 18 amino acids. In germline, CDR1 is GTSNPN, CDR2 SVGIG (reference sequence). The CDR3 sequence is CAWSVLQGGYWSTDTQYF. In DNA form, the CDR3 reads TGTGCCTGGAGTGTACTACAGGGGGGGTATTGGAGCACAGATACGCAGTATTTT.

The V gene is TRBV11-2, the J gene TRBJ2-1; D gene unclear. Germline assignment: CDR1 SGHAT and CDR2 FQNNGV. The V and J ends lost 2 bases and 5 bases respectively, with 10 bases between them. This CDR3 is 14 amino acids long. The CDR3 nucleotides are TGTGCCAGCAGCTTATCGCTCAGTAACAATGAGCAGTTCTTC. It codes for CASSLSLSNNEQFF. The full variable domain, with the rest looked up from reference TRBV11-2 and TRBJ2-1, is EAGVAQSPRYKIIEKRQSVAFWCNPISGHATLYWYQQILGQGPKLLIQFQNNGVVDDSQLPKDRFSAERLKGVDSTLKIQPAKLEDSAVYLCASSLSLSNNEQFFGPGTRLTVL.

The V gene is TRBV10-1, the J gene TRBJ2-3; weak D call: TRBD2 (6 bases). V was pared by 5 bases and J by 9 bases, with 9 bases between. CDR1 is WNHNN and CDR2 is SYGVQD in the germline V gene (reference sequence). There are 11 residues in the CDR3. CDR3 bases: TGCGCCAGCAGTCCGGGGGACACGCAGTATTTT. It encodes CASSPGDTQYF.

The chain couples TRBV2 to TRBJ2-1; TRBD2 aligns across 8 bases. Losses at the gene ends were 4 bases for V and 4 bases for J; bases not matched to a gene: 3. CDR3 length equals 14 residues. The germline CDR1 and CDR2 sequences are SNHLY and FYNNEI. The CDR3 is CASSATSGYNEQFF. The DNA of the CDR3 is TGTGCCAGCAGTGCCACTAGCGGTTACAATGAGCAGTTCTTC.

The rearrangement links TRBV3-1 (or the pseudogene TRBV3-2) to TRBJ2-3; 10 bases agree with TRBD2. Germline lookup yields CDR1 LGHDT and CDR2 YNNKEL (reference sequence). The CDR3 has 15 residues. The trim removed 4 bases at V and 2 bases at J, leaving 3 bases unmatched. The CDR3 here is CASSPSGSNTDTQYF. CDR3 nucleotides: TGTGCCAGCAGCCCTAGCGGGAGTAACACAGATACGCAGTATTTT.

The count of this clone is one. V is TRBV27 and J is TRBJ2-3; 13 bases match TRBD2. The CDR3 contains 18 residues. Germline assignment: CDR1 MNHEY and CDR2 SMNVEV (reference sequence). The junction had 6 bases not matched to a gene; V was cut back by 2 bases and J by 1 base. The CDR3, as DNA: TGTGCCAGCAGTTTACGGACTAGCGGGAGTCGGGGCACAGATACGCAGTATTTT. Its translation: CASSLRTSGSRGTDTQYF.

DNA for the CDR3: TGTGCCAGCACTTATCCCCGGGACAGAGGCTATGGCTACACCTTC. This gives the protein CASTYPRDRGYGYTF. The chain couples TRBV6-5 to TRBJ1-2, with 7 bases matching TRBD1. Germline CDR1 is MNHEY and CDR2 is SVGAGI. The CDR3 runs to 15 residues. With V trimmed by 7 bases and J by 4 bases, 12 bases remained unmatched.

This chain uses TRBV5-1 with TRBJ2-1, with D perhaps matching TRBD2 (6 bases). V lost 4 bases to trimming and J lost 2 bases, with 13 bases between them. The germline V gene has CDR1 SGHRS and CDR2 YFSETQ. The CDR3 is 15 residues long. The CDR3 nucleotides read TGCGCCAGCAGCCCTCTACCGGGAGCCTACAATGAGCAGTTCTTC. This encodes CASSPLPGAYNEQFF. Complete variable domain (other parts from reference TRBV5-1 and TRBJ2-1): KAGVTQTPRYLIKTRGQQVTLSCSPISGHRSVSWYQQTPGQGLQFLFEYFSETQRNKGNFPGRFSGRQFSNSRSEMNVSTLELGDSALYLCASSPLPGAYNEQFFGPGTRLTVL.

The V call is TRBV6-1, the J call TRBJ2-3; the D gene is possibly TRBD2 (5 bases). This CDR3 is built from 15 residues. Trimming removed 0 bases at V and 8 bases at J, with 15 bases between. Germline-derived CDR1 and CDR2 are MNHNS and SASEGT. The CDR3 DNA is TGTGCCAGCAGTGAAGCGGGAGCCGCGGTGGGTACGCAGTATTTT. Translated, it gives CASSEAGAAVGTQYF.

The chain links TRBV2 to TRBJ2-5; 7 bases map to TRBD1. The CDR3 loop spans 16 amino acids. V lost 8 bases and J lost 5; bases outside the gene matches: 17. Germline CDR1 SNHLY, CDR2 FYNNEI. In nucleotides, the CDR3 is TGTGCCAGCCAGACAGGGTCCGTCCAGGTAGGGGAGACCCAGTACTTC. Protein: CASQTGSVQVGETQYF.

The chain carries TRBV12-5 and TRBJ2-3; a weak D match, TRBD2 (5 bases). Trimming took 6 bases from V and 9 from J, leaving 46 bases between them. Germline V gives CDR1 LGHNT, CDR2 FRNRAP. There are 23 residues in the CDR3. CDR3 sequence: CASGPSPKLTIKRDASAVETQYF. CDR3 in DNA: TGTGCTAGTGGACCGAGCCCGAAACTGACTATTAAGCGAGACGCAAGTGCCGTCGAGACGCAGTATTTT.

This sequence joins TRBV19 and TRBJ2-7, with D perhaps matching TRBD1 (6 bases). The CDR3 extends over 14 amino acids. Looked up from germline, CDR1 is LNHDA and CDR2 is SQIVND (reference sequence). The V and J ends lost 3 bases and 3 bases respectively, with 12 bases between them. CDR3 region: CASSMSNRDYEQYF. CDR3 DNA sequence: TGTGCCAGTAGTATGAGCAACAGGGACTACGAGCAGTACTTC.

The chain links TRBV10-2 to TRBJ1-2; D possibly corresponds to TRBD1 (5 bases). Germline V gene sequence: CDR1 WSHSY, CDR2 SAAADI. This CDR3 has 12 amino acids. V was trimmed by 2 bases and J by 6 bases, leaving 7 bases between them. The CDR3 nucleotides read TGCGCCAGCAGTGAGACAGGCGATGGCTACACCTTC. It specifies CASSETGDGYTF.

The CDR3 nucleotides are TGTGCCAGTAGTATCGGACAGGGGGTGAGCAATCAGCCCCAGCATTTT. Translating it yields CASSIGQGVSNQPQHF. This chain joins TRBV19 and TRBJ1-5; 10 bases align to TRBD1. The CDR3 spans 16 residues. V lost 3 bases, J lost 1 base, and 3 bases stayed unmatched. Germline V gene sequence: CDR1 LNHDA, CDR2 SQIVND (reference sequence).

The V and J genes are TRBV5-1 and TRBJ2-2, with 10 bases identical to TRBD2. The V and J ends lost 4 bases and 0 bases, in that order; junction bases with no gene match: 6. The CDR3 spans 17 residues. CDR1 and CDR2 from the germline V gene are SGHRS and YFSETQ. CDR3 in DNA: TGCGCCAGCAGCCCGGGACTAGCGTTAGCGAACACCGGGGAGCTGTTTTTT. This translates into CASSPGLALANTGELFF.

V usage is TRBV18 and J usage is TRBJ2-4, with 10 bases aligning to TRBD2. Germline CDR1 is KGHSH and CDR2 is LQKENI. This CDR3 region has 17 residues. The V gene end was trimmed by 5 bases and the J gene end by 1 base; junction bases not matched to a gene: 8. CDR3 nucleotide sequence: TGTGCCAGCTCATACGATCTAGCGGGAGCGGCCAAAAACATTCAGTACTTC. Residues: CASSYDLAGAAKNIQYF.

The chain employs TRBV28 and TRBJ1-1; 8 nucleotides match TRBD1. Unmatched junction bases numbered 7, after V lost 3 bases and J lost 7 bases. CDR3 length: 14 residues. Per germline, CDR1 MDHEN and CDR2 SYDVKM. CDR3 amino acids: CASSFYRGIIEAFF. Written as DNA, the CDR3 is TGTGCCAGCAGTTTCTACAGGGGGATAATTGAAGCTTTCTTT.

This rearrangement joins TRBV27 to TRBJ1-1; a weak D match, TRBD1 (5 bases). The CDR3 is 15 amino acids. V gave up 0 bases and J gave up 1 base, with 9 bases separating them. From germline, CDR1 is MNHEY and CDR2 SMNVEV (reference sequence). The CDR3 sequence: CASSLSFRENTEAFF. The CDR3 region has the DNA TGTGCCAGCAGTTTATCGTTCAGGGAGAACACTGAAGCTTTCTTT.

V usage is TRBV30 and J usage is TRBJ2-3; D unclear. Germline assignment: CDR1 GTSNPN and CDR2 SVGIG (reference sequence). The CDR3 has 16 amino acids. V was pared by 2 bases and J by 1 base, with 16 bases between. This CDR3 is CAWSLPPTARTDTQYF. The CDR3 nucleotides are TGTGCCTGGAGTTTACCCCCTACAGCACGCACAGATACGCAGTATTTT.

V is TRBV9 and J is TRBJ2-7; D call uncertain. The CDR3 is made up of 14 amino acids. Per the germline V gene, CDR1 is SGDLS and CDR2 is YYNGEE. The V gene lost 0 bases and the J gene lost 0 bases, with 7 bases spanning the gap. The CDR3 protein is CASSVDGGSYEQYF. The DNA of the CDR3 is TGTGCCAGCAGCGTAGATGGCGGCTCCTACGAGCAGTACTTC.

As concerns this clone: The same CDR3 arises from other DNA sequences in this sample as well. This sequence joins TRBV27 and TRBJ2-7, with no clear D. CDR3 size: 11 residues. The V gene's germline CDR1 is MNHEY and CDR2 SMNVEV (reference sequence). Trimming pared 4 bases from V and 4 bases from J, leaving 5 bases between. CDR3 in amino acids: CASSSLYEQYF. CDR3 bases: TGTGCCAGCAGTTCCCTATACGAGCAGTACTTC.

The CDR3 DNA is TGTGCCAGCCGGAGAAGGGACAGGGGATTCTCACCCCTCCACTTT. This translates into CASRRRDRGFSPLHF. The rearrangement joins TRBV7-9 to TRBJ1-6, with 10 positions matching TRBD1. Germline CDR1 SEHNR, CDR2 FQNEAQ (reference sequence). V lost 8 bases, J lost 10 bases, and 11 bases stayed unmatched. The CDR3 contains 15 residues.

This chain connects TRBV5-6 to TRBJ2-7; 12 bases line up with TRBD2. Germline V gene lookup returns CDR1 SGHDT and CDR2 YYEEEE. The J segment lost 4 bases and the V segment lost 2 bases, leaving 7 bases of the junction unmatched. The CDR3 has 16 amino acids. The chain's CDR3 is CASSFATSGRRYEQYF. The CDR3, as DNA: TGTGCCAGCAGCTTTGCGACTAGCGGGAGAAGGTACGAGCAGTACTTC.